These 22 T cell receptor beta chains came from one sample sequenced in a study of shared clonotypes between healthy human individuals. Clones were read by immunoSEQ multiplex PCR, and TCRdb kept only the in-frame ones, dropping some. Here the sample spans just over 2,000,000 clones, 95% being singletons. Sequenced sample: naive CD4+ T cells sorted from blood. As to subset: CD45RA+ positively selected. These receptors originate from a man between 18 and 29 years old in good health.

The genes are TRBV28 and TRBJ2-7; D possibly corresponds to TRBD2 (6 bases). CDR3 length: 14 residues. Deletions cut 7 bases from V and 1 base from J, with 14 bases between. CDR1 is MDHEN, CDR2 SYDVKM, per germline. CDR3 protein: CASIHERGSYEQYF. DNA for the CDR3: TGTGCCAGCATCCACGAACGGGGGTCCTACGAGCAGTACTTC.

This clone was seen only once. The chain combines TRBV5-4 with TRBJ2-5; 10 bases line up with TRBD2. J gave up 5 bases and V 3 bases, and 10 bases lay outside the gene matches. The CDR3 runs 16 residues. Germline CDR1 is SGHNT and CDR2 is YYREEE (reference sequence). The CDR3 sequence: CASSSPLAGALETQYF. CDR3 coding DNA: TGTGCCAGCAGCTCCCCCCTAGCGGGGGCACTCGAGACCCAGTACTTC.

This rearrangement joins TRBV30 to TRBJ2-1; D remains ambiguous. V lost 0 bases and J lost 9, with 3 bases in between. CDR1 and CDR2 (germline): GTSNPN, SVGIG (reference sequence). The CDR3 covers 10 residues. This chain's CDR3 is CAWSVAEQFF. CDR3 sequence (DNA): TGTGCCTGGAGTGTGGCTGAGCAGTTCTTC.

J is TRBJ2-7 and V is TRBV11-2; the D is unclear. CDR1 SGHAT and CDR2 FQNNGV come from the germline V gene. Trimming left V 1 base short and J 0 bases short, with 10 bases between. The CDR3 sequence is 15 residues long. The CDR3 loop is CASSLVLGSSYEQYF. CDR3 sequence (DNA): TGTGCCAGCAGCTTAGTTTTAGGTAGCTCCTACGAGCAGTACTTC.

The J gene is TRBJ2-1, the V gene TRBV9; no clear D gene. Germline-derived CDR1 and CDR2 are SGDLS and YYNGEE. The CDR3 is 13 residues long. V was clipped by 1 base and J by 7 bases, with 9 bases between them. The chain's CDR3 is CASSVSPSNEQFF. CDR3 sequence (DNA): TGTGCCAGCAGCGTATCCCCTTCAAATGAGCAGTTCTTC.

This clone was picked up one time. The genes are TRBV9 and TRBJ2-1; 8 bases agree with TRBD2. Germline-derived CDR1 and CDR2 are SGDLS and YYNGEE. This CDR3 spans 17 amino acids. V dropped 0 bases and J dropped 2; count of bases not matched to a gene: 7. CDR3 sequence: CASSVGVSGVTYNEQFF. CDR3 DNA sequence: TGTGCCAGCAGCGTAGGGGTTAGCGGGGTGACCTACAATGAGCAGTTCTTC.

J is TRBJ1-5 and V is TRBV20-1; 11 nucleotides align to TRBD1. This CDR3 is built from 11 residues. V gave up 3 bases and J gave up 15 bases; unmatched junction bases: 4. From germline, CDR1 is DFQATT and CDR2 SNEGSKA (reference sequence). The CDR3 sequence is CSASSGTGGHF. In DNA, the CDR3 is TGCAGTGCTAGCTCCGGGACAGGGGGGCATTTT.

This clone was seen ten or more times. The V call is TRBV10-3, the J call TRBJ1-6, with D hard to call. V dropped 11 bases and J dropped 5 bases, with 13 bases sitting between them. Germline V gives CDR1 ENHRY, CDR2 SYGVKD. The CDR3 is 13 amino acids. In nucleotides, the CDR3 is TGTGCCGGTAGGACGGACGATAATTCACCCCTCCACTTT. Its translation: CAGRTDDNSPLHF.

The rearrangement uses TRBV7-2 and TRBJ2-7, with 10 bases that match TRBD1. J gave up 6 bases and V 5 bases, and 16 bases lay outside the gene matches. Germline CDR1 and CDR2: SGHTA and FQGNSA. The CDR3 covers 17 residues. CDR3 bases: TGTGCCAGCAGCCCGCACCGAAGGGACAGGGGAAAGTCCGAGCAGTACTTC. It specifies CASSPHRRDRGKSEQYF.

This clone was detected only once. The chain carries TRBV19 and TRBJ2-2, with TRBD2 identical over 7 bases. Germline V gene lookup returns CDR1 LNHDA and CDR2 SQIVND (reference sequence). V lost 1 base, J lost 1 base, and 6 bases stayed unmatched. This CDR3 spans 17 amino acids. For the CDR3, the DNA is TGTGCCAGTAGTATAGGTCCTAGCGGAAAGAACACCGGGGAGCTGTTTTTT. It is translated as CASSIGPSGKNTGELFF.

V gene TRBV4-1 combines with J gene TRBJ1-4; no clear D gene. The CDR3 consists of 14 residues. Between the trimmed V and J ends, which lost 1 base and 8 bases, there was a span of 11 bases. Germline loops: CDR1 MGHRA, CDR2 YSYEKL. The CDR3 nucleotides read TGCGCCAGCAGCCAAGGATTAGGGCCAGAAAAACTGTTTTTT. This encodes CASSQGLGPEKLFF.

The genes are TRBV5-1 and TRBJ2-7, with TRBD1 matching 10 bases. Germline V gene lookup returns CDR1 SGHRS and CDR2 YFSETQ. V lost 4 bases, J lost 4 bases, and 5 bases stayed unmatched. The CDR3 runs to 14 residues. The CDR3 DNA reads TGCGCCAGCAGCCAAGGACAGGGGGTGTACGAGCAGTACTTC. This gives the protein CASSQGQGVYEQYF. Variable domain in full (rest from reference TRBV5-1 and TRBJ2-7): KAGVTQTPRYLIKTRGQQVTLSCSPISGHRSVSWYQQTPGQGLQFLFEYFSETQRNKGNFPGRFSGRQFSNSRSEMNVSTLELGDSALYLCASSQGQGVYEQYFGPGTRLTVT.

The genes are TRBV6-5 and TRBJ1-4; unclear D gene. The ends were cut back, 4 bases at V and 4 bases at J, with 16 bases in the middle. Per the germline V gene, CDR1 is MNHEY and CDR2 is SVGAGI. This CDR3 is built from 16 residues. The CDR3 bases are TGTGCCAGCAGTTCTACTCAGTCGGGAATTAATGAAAAACTGTTTTTT. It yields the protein CASSSTQSGINEKLFF.

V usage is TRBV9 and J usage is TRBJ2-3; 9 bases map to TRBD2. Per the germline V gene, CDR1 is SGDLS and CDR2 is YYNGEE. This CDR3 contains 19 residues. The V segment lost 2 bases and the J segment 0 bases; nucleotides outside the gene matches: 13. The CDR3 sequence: CASSVARTSERKSTDTQYF. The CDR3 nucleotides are TGTGCCAGCAGCGTCGCAAGGACTAGCGAGCGAAAAAGCACAGATACGCAGTATTTT.

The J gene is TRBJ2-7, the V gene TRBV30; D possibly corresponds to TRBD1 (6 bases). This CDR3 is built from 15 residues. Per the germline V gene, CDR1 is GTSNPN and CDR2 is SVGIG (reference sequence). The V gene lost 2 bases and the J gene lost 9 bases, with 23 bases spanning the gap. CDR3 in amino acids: CAWSTSPDRSTGQYF. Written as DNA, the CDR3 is TGTGCCTGGAGTACCTCCCCCGACAGGTCCACAGGGCAGTACTTC.

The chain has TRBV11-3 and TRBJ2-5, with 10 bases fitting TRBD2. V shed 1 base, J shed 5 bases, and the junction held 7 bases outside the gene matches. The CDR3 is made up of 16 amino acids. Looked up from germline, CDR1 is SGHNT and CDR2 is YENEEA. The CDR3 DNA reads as TGTGCCAGCAGCTTAGTTGGAGCGGGAGGGCCGGAGACCCAGTACTTC. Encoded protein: CASSLVGAGGPETQYF.

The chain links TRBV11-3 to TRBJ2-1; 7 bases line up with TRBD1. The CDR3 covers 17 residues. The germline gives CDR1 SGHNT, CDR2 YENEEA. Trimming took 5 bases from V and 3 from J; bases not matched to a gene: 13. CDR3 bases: TGTGCCAGCAGCGCCGACTCAACAGGGGCCCTCTACAATGAGCAGTTCTTC. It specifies CASSADSTGALYNEQFF. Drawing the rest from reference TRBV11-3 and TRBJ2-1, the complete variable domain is EAGVVQSPRYKIIEKKQPVAFWCNPISGHNTLYWYLQNLGQGPELLIRYENEEAVDDSQLPKDRFSAERLKGVDSTLKIQPAELGDSAVYLCASSADSTGALYNEQFFGPGTRLTVL.

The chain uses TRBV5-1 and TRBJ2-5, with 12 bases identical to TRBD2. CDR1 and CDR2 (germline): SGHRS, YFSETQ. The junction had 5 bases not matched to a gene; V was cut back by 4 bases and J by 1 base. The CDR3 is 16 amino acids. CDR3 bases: TGCGCCAGCAGCGTAGCTAGCGGGGGGGGCCAAGAGACCCAGTACTTC. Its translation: CASSVASGGGQETQYF.

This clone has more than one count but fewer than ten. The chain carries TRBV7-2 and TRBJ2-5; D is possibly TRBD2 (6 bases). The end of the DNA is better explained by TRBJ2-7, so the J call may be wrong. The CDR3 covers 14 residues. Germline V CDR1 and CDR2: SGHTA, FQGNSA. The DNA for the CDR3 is TGTGCCAGCAGCTTCCGGGACTCCACCTACGAGCAGTACTTC. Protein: CASSFRDSTYEQYF.

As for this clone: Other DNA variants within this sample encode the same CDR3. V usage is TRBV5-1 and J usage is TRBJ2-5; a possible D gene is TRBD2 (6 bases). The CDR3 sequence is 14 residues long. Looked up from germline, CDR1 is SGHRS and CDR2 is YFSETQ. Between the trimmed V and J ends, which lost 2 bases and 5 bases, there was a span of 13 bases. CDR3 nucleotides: TGCGCCAGCAGCTTAGGAGGGTTAGGTGAGACCCAGTACTTC. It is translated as CASSLGGLGETQYF.

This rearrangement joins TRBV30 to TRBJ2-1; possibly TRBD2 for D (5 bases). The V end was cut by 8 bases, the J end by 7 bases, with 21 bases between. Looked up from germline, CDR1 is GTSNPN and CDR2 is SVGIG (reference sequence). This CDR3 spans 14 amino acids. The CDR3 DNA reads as TGTGCCCGCAGCCTATTAGCGCCTATGAATGAGCAGTTCTTC. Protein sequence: CARSLLAPMNEQFF.

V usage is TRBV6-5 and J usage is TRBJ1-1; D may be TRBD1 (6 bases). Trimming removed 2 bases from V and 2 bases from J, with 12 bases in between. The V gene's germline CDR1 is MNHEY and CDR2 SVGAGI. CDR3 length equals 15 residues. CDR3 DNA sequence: TGTGCCAGCAGTTACCAAGGGACACTCAACACTGAAGCTTTCTTT. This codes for CASSYQGTLNTEAFF.